Shown below are 8 T cell receptor beta chains from a single sample sequenced in a study of blood T cells in healthy people across ages. For the second PCR, which ran for about 6 to 12 cycles, a sample-barcoded 5' primer and a J-beta primer mix were used. Each CDR3 protein gets one entry after TCRdb re-called the 5' RACE reads with MiXCR. The sample yields 1.5 million to 2 million distinct CDR3 sequences, 49% seen once. Source material: blood. These receptors all stem from a woman aged 40 to 50 in good health.

The chain links TRBV6-2 or TRBV6-3 to TRBJ2-5, with D possibly TRBD1 on 5 matching bases. The J call is in doubt because the DNA end fits TRBJ2-7 better. Germline V gene data show CDR1 as MNHEY and CDR2 as SVGEGT. The CDR3 totals 13 residues. The CDR3 protein is CASSTKDTYEQYF. The CDR3 nucleotides are TGTGCCAGCAGTACCAAGGACACCTACGAGCAGTACTTC.

The chain is built from TRBV15 and TRBJ1-1; the D is unclear. Trimming took off 1 base at V and 1 base at J, with 7 bases between the two ends. There are 14 residues in the CDR3. CDR1 LNHNV and CDR2 YYDKDF come from the germline V gene (reference sequence). CDR3 sequence reads: CATSRGAGNTEAFF. As DNA, the CDR3 is TGTGCCACCAGCAGAGGAGCGGGGAACACTGAAGCTTTCTTT.

The rearrangement joins TRBV20-1 to TRBJ2-3; 7 nucleotides agree with TRBD2. V lost 3 bases and J lost 4; bases outside the gene matches: 7. The germline gives CDR1 DFQATT, CDR2 SNEGSKA (reference sequence). This CDR3 is 14 amino acids long. The CDR3 sequence is CSASLAGVADTQYF. As DNA, the CDR3 is TGCAGTGCTAGTCTCGCGGGGGTGGCAGATACGCAGTATTTT.

This sequence joins TRBV7-9 and TRBJ1-2, with D perhaps TRBD1 (6 bases). Germline V gene lookup returns CDR1 SEHNR and CDR2 FQNEAQ (reference sequence). The V end lost 5 bases, the J end lost 7 bases, and 14 bases lay between the germline ends. This CDR3 has 13 amino acids. Written as DNA, the CDR3 is TGTGCCAGCAGCCTGGACAGTTCGGGTGGCTACACCTTC. Protein: CASSLDSSGGYTF.

The chain employs TRBV2 and TRBJ2-3; either TRBD1 or TRBD2 may supply D (5 bases each). Per the germline V gene, CDR1 is SNHLY and CDR2 is FYNNEI. The CDR3 has 17 residues. Trimming removed 3 bases from V and 3 bases from J, with 19 bases in between. The CDR3 region is CASSDGADQKSTDTQYF. Here the CDR3 DNA reads TGTGCCAGCAGTGACGGGGCAGACCAAAAGTCAACAGATACGCAGTATTTT. The full variable domain, with the rest looked up from reference TRBV2 and TRBJ2-3, is EPEVTQTPSHQVTQMGQEVILRCVPISNHLYFYWYRQILGQKVEFLVSFYNNEISEKSEIFDDQFSVERPDGSNFTLKIRSTKLEDSAMYFCASSDGADQKSTDTQYFGPGTRLTVL.

V is TRBV11-2 and J is TRBJ2-5; TRBD1 or TRBD2 may be the D gene (5 bases each). This CDR3 has 14 amino acids. In germline, CDR1 is SGHAT, CDR2 FQNNGV. Trimming pared 0 bases from V and 5 bases from J, leaving 10 bases between. The CDR3 DNA reads as TGTGCCAGCAGCTTAGAGAGGGGAGAGGAGACCCAGTACTTC. Translation: CASSLERGEETQYF.

This clonotype has a handful of counts. J is TRBJ2-7 and V is TRBV20-1, with 9 bases aligning to TRBD1. CDR3 length: 14 amino acids. Losses at the gene ends were 6 bases for V and 3 bases for J; bases not matched to a gene: 9. Germline values: CDR1 DFQATT, CDR2 SNEGSKA (reference sequence). The chain's CDR3 is CSADRGSEYYEQYF. The CDR3, as DNA: TGCAGTGCGGACAGGGGAAGTGAGTACTACGAGCAGTACTTC.

The rearrangement uses TRBV29-1 and TRBJ1-1; 9 bases agree with TRBD1. Germline values: CDR1 SQVTM, CDR2 ANQGSEA. The length of the CDR3 is 13 residues. V shed 8 bases and J 4 bases; nucleotides not matched to a gene: 8. CDR3 bases: TGCAGCCTGGGGGGACAGGGTAGCACTGAAGCTTTCTTT. Protein product: CSLGGQGSTEAFF.